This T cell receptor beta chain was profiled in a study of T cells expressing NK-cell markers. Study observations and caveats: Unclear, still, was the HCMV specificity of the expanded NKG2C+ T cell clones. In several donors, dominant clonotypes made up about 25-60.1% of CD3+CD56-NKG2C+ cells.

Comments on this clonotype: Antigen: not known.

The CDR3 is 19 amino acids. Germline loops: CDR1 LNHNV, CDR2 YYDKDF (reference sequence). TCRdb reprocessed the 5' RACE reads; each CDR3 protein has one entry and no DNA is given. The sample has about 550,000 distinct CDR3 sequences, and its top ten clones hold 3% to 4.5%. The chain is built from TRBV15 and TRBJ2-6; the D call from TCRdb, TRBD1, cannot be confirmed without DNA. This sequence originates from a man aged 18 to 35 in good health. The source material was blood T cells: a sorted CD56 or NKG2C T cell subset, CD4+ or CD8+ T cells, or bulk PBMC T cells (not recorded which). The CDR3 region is CATSRGRDRRSSGANVLTF.